This TCR beta chain originates from a study of cytomegalovirus exposure and HLA in healthy donors. Study outcomes and limitations: Most TCR sequences were uncommon, yet certain public TCRs appeared in many donors.

The germline V gene has CDR1 LGHNT and CDR2 FRNRAP. CDR3 length: 16 amino acids. V was pared by 1 base and J by 2 bases, with 11 bases between. About this clone: No antigen is known for it.

PCR primers comprised 60 Vbeta and 13 Jbeta primers. Measured with immunoSEQ multiplex PCR; TCRdb has only the in-frame clones, and not every one. The record lists approximately 170,000 clones, of which the ten most abundant hold 0.65% to 0.9%. The J gene is TRBJ2-2, the V gene TRBV12-5; perhaps TRBD2 as D (6 bases). This TCR was recovered from a woman between 18 and 30 years old in good health and CMV-seropositive. Source material: PBMCs. CDR3 loop: CASGLAISGNTGELFF. The DNA for the CDR3 is TGTGCTAGTGGTTTGGCCATTAGCGGAAACACCGGGGAGCTGTTTTTT.